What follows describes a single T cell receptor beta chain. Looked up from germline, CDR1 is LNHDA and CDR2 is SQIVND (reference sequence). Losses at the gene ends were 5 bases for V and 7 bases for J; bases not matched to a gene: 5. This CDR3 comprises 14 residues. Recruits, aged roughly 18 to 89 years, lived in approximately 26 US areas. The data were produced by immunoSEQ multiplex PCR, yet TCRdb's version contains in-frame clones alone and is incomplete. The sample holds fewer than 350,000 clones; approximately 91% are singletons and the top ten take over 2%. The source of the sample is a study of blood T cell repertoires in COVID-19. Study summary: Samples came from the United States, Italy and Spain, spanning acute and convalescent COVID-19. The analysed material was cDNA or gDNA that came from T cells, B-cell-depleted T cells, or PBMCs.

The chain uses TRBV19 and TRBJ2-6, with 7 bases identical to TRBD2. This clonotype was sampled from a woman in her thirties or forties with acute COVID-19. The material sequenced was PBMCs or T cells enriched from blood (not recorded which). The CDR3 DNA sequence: TGTGCCAGTAGTGACCGGACTAGTGCCAACGTCCTGACTTTC. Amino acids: CASSDRTSANVLTF.